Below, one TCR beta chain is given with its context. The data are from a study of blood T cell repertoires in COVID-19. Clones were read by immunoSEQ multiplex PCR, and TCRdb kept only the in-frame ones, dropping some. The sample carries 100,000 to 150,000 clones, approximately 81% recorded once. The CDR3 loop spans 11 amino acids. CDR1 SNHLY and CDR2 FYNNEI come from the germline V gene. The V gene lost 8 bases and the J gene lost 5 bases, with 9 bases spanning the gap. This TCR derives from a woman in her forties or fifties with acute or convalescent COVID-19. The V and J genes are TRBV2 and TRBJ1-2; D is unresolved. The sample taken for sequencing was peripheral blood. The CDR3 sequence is CASSWTYGYTF. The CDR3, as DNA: TGTGCCAGCTCTTGGACTTATGGCTACACCTTC.